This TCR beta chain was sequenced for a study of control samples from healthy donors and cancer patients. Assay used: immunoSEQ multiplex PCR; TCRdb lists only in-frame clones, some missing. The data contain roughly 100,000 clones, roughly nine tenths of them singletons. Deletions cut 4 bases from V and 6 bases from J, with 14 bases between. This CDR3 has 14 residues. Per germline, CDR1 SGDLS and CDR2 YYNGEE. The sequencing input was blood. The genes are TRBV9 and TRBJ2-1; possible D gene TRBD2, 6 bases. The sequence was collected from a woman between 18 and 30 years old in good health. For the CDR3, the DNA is TGTGCCAGCAGCCAACTAGCCCCCATCAATGAGCAGTTCTTC. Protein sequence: CASSQLAPINEQFF.